The source of this TCR beta chain is a study of shared clonotypes between healthy human individuals. TCRdb's table, derived via immunoSEQ multiplex PCR, lists solely in-frame clones and lacks some. The repertoire holds about 1.1 million clones, with 78% as singletons. The receptor comes from a man younger than 30 in good health. Some clones in this sample may be carry-over from other donors' samples. Sequencing used memory CD4+ T cells from PBMCs. Stated subset: CD45RA-negative fraction.

CDR3 loop: CASSLGGVGYAEAFF. DNA of the CDR3: TGTGCCAGCAGCTTGGGAGGGGTTGGGTATGCTGAAGCTTTCTTT. V gene TRBV5-4 combines with J gene TRBJ1-1; maybe TRBD1 (5 bases). V lost 0 bases to trimming and J lost 6 bases, with 15 bases between them. Germline values: CDR1 SGHNT, CDR2 YYREEE (reference sequence). The CDR3 has 15 residues.